What follows are 5 T cell receptor beta chains derived from one specimen sequenced in a study of shared clonotypes between healthy human individuals. TCRdb's table, derived via immunoSEQ multiplex PCR, lists solely in-frame clones and lacks some. In the table there are approximately 740,000 clones, about 74% of which are singletons. Sequences were obtained from memory CD4+ T cells sorted from blood. Subset described: CD45RA-negative fraction. The receptor source for this set is a young woman in good health.

The chain has TRBV5-1 and TRBJ2-5; TRBD1 agrees at 8 bases. This CDR3 has 15 residues. Germline V gives CDR1 SGHRS, CDR2 YFSETQ. The V gene end was trimmed by 4 bases and the J gene end by 4 bases; junction bases not matched to a gene: 9. In DNA form, the CDR3 reads TGCGCCAGCAGCGGGGGCGACAGGGGAGGAGAGACCCAGTACTTC. This codes for CASSGGDRGGETQYF.

The chain employs TRBV28 and TRBJ1-2; 9 bases fit TRBD1. The germline gives CDR1 MDHEN, CDR2 SYDVKM. This CDR3 comprises 14 residues. The trim removed 3 bases at V and 6 bases at J, leaving 5 bases unmatched. The CDR3 coding sequence is TGTGCCAGCAGTTTGTCCGGGACAGGGAATGGCTACACCTTC. It is translated as CASSLSGTGNGYTF.

The rearrangement joins TRBV29-1 to TRBJ1-1; 8 positions agree with TRBD1. The CDR3 contains 13 residues. Trimming at V came to 3 bases and at J to 3 bases, leaving 3 bases not matched to a gene. Germline V gene data show CDR1 as SQVTM and CDR2 as ANQGSEA. In DNA form, the CDR3 reads TGCAGCGTTGACCGGACAGGGCACACTGAAGCTTTCTTT. Its translation: CSVDRTGHTEAFF.

This clone was observed a few times. CDR3 in DNA: TGTGCCAGCAGCTTCAAAGGCGGAGGGGGCGGCTATGGCTACACCTTC. Translation: CASSFKGGGGGYGYTF. The chain has TRBV7-2 and TRBJ1-2, with TRBD1 matching over 7 bases. V dropped 3 bases and J dropped 4; count of bases not matched to a gene: 11. The CDR3 sequence is 16 residues long. The V gene's germline CDR1 is SGHTA and CDR2 FQGNSA.

This chain joins TRBV25-1 and TRBJ2-5; D is undetermined. The V and J ends lost 4 bases and 0 bases respectively, with 9 bases between them. This CDR3 has 14 amino acids. Germline V gene data show CDR1 as MGHDK and CDR2 as SYGVNS. The CDR3 bases are TGTGCCAGCAGTGGCCGGACGTACCAAGAGACCCAGTACTTC. It specifies CASSGRTYQETQYF. The complete variable domain, with remaining parts taken from reference TRBV25-1 and TRBJ2-5, reads EADIYQTPRYLVIGTGKKITLECSQTMGHDKMYWYQQDPGMELHLIHYSYGVNSTEKGDLSSESTVSRIRTEHFPLTLESARPSHTSQYLCASSGRTYQETQYFGPGTRLLVL.